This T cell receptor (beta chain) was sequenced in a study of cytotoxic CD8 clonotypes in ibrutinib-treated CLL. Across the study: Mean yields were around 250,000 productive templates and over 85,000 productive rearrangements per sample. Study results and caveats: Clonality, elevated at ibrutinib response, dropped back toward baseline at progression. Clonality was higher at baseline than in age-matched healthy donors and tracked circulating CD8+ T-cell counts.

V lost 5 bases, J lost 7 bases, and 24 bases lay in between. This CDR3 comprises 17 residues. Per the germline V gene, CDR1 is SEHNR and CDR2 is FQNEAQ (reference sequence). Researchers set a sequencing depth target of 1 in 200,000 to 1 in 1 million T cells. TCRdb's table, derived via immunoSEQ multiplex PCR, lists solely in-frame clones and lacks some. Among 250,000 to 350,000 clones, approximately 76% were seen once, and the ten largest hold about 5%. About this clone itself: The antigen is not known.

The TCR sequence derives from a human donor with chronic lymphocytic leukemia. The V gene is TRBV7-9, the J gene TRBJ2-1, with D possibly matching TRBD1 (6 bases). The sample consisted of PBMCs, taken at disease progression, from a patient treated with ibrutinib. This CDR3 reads CASSTNEQGQRRNEQFF. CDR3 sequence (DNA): TGTGCCAGCAGCACCAACGAGCAAGGACAGCGAAGGAATGAGCAGTTCTTC. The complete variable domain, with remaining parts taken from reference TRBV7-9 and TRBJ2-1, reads DTGVSQNPRHKITKRGQNVTFRCDPISEHNRLYWYRQTLGQGPEFLTYFQNEAQLEKSRLLSDRFSAERPKGSFSTLEIQRTEQGDSAMYLCASSTNEQGQRRNEQFFGPGTRLTVL.